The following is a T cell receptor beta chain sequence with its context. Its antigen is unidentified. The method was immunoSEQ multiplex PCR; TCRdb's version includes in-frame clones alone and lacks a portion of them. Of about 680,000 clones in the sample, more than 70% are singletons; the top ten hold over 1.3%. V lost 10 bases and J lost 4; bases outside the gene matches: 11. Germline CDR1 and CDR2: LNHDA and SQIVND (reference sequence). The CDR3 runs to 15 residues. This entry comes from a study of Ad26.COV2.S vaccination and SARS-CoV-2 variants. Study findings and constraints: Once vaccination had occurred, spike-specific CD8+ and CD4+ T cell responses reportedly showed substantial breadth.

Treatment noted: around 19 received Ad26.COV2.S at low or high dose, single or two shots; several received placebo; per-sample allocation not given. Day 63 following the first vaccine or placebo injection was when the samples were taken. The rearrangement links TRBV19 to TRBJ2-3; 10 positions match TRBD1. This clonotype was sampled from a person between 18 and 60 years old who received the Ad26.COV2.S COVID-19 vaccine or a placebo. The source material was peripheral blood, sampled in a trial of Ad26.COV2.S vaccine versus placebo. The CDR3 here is CATRQGAMWADTQYF. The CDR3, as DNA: TGTGCCACCCGACAGGGGGCAATGTGGGCAGATACGCAGTATTTT.